These 27 T cell receptor beta chains originate from one sample sequenced in a study of spatial heterogeneity in lung cancer. Each CDR3 protein is one row after TCRdb ran MiXCR on the 5' RACE reads. This table has 30,000 to 45,000 distinct CDR3 sequences, 7.5% appearing once. Noted time point: sample taken at primary tumor resection. Researchers sequenced whole RNA taken from tumor, nontumor lung or frozen PBMC without sorting. Sequenced here: PBMCs, sampled at surgery. The source of these receptors is a male donor with early-stage non-small cell lung cancer.

Notes on this clonotype: A much larger clone is a single base away; this may be a read error. The chain joins TRBV20-1 to TRBJ2-1, with a possible D match to TRBD2 (5 bases). Germline V gene data show CDR1 as DFQATT and CDR2 as SNEGSKA (reference sequence). The CDR3 extends over 13 amino acids. CDR3 sequence reads: CSTRLTPNNEQFF. The CDR3 DNA reads as TGCAGTACTAGACTCACTCCGAACAATGAGCAGTTCTTC.

This clonotype was seen many times. This chain links TRBV9 with TRBJ1-1, with D unresolved. The CDR3 consists of 12 residues. Trimming removed 3 bases at V and 2 bases at J, with 5 bases between. Germline V CDR1 and CDR2: SGDLS, YYNGEE. CDR3 protein: CASSETNTEAFF. The CDR3 DNA follows: TGTGCCAGCAGCGAAACCAACACTGAAGCTTTCTTT.

This clonotype was detected many times. The V call is TRBV10-3, the J call TRBJ1-6; the D gene is possibly TRBD1 (5 bases). Deletions cut 0 bases from V and 5 bases from J, with 8 bases between. From germline, CDR1 is ENHRY and CDR2 SYGVKD. The CDR3 is made up of 15 amino acids. The CDR3 DNA reads TGTGCCATCAGTGAGTCCCAGGGAAATAATTCACCCCTCCACTTT. Translated: CAISESQGNNSPLHF.

V gene TRBV20-1 combines with J gene TRBJ2-3; the match to TRBD1 covers 7 bases. CDR1 and CDR2 from the germline V gene are DFQATT and SNEGSKA (reference sequence). Trimming removed 3 bases from V and 5 bases from J; junction bases left unmatched: 5. This CDR3 is built from 13 residues. CDR3 nucleotides: TGCAGTGCTAGGACAGGGTACAAAGATACGCAGTATTTT. It translates to CSARTGYKDTQYF.

At least ten counts were recorded for this clonotype. The V call is TRBV5-6, the J call TRBJ2-1; D call uncertain. Germline values: CDR1 SGHDT, CDR2 YYEEEE. Trimming cost V 0 bases and J 0 bases, with 13 bases left between them. This CDR3 is 17 amino acids long. This chain's CDR3 is CASSLVELRGSYNEQFF. CDR3 DNA sequence: TGTGCCAGCAGCTTGGTGGAGCTTAGAGGCTCCTACAATGAGCAGTTCTTC.

This clonotype was counted many times. The chain is built from TRBV30 and TRBJ1-5; D unclear. The CDR3 loop spans 10 amino acids. Germline V lookup: CDR1 GTSNPN, CDR2 SVGIG (reference sequence). The V and J ends lost 5 bases and 3 bases respectively, with 2 bases between them. CDR3 residues: CAWANQPQHF. The CDR3 nucleotides read TGTGCCTGGGCCAATCAGCCCCAGCATTTT.

This clonotype was counted at least ten times. The chain links TRBV3-1 to TRBJ1-2; D possibly corresponds to TRBD1 (5 bases). The germline CDR1 and CDR2 sequences are LGHDT and YNNKEL (reference sequence). V lost 4 bases, J lost 0 bases, and 9 bases lay in between. The CDR3 contains 14 residues. CDR3 nucleotides: TGTGCCAGCAGCCCTGGGGCCACTAACTATGGCTACACCTTC. This sequence encodes CASSPGATNYGYTF.

This clonotype came up many times. The chain joins TRBV7-9 to TRBJ2-5; D is ambiguous. Trimming took 4 bases from V and 2 from J, leaving 11 bases between them. Germline V gene data show CDR1 as SEHNR and CDR2 as FQNEAQ (reference sequence). The CDR3 runs to 14 residues. CDR3 coding DNA: TGTGCCAGCAGCTCCTGGTCGAGGCAAGAGACCCAGTACTTC. Protein sequence: CASSSWSRQETQYF.

This clonotype has a count of ten or more. This chain uses TRBV7-2 with TRBJ2-1; 9 positions agree with TRBD1. CDR1 SGHTA and CDR2 FQGNSA come from the germline V gene. The CDR3 is made up of 15 amino acids. V gave up 1 base and J gave up 4 bases; unmatched junction bases: 2. CDR3 sequence (DNA): TGTGCCAGCAGCTTAGGACAGGGGGTTTACAATGAGCAGTTCTTC. It codes for CASSLGQGVYNEQFF.

J is TRBJ1-5 and V is TRBV24-1; no clear D. The germline gives CDR1 KGHDR, CDR2 SFDVKD. V gave up 0 bases and J gave up 4 bases, with 6 bases separating them. The CDR3 is 14 residues long. The CDR3 DNA sequence: TGTGCCACCAGTGATTTGGACGGGAATCAGCCCCAGCATTTT. Amino acids: CATSDLDGNQPQHF.

This clonotype has more than one count but fewer than ten. The chain has TRBV15 and TRBJ1-5; D is possibly TRBD1 (5 bases). V dropped 0 bases and J dropped 3 bases, with 9 bases sitting between them. The CDR3 consists of 15 residues. Germline lookup yields CDR1 LNHNV and CDR2 YYDKDF (reference sequence). The CDR3 protein is CATSRDRTNNQPQHF. As DNA, the CDR3 is TGTGCCACCAGCAGAGATCGGACAAACAATCAGCCCCAGCATTTT.

This clonotype was seen many times. The chain recombines TRBV7-2 with TRBJ1-1; TRBD1 aligns across 8 bases. This CDR3 is built from 14 residues. From germline, CDR1 is SGHTA and CDR2 FQGNSA. V dropped 5 bases and J dropped 5; count of bases not matched to a gene: 7. The CDR3 here is CASSIQGARTEAFF. The CDR3 nucleotides are TGTGCCAGCAGCATTCAGGGGGCGCGGACTGAAGCTTTCTTT. The whole variable domain, filled in from reference TRBV7-2 and TRBJ1-1, reads GAGVSQSPSNKVTEKGKDVELRCDPISGHTALYWYRQSLGQGLEFLIYFQGNSAPDKSGLPSDRFSAERTGGSVSTLTIQRTQQEDSAVYLCASSIQGARTEAFFGQGTRLTVV.

This clonotype was detected ten times or more. The chain is built from TRBV7-3 and TRBJ2-1; D could derive from TRBD1 or TRBD2 (5 bases each). Germline lookup yields CDR1 SGHTA and CDR2 FQGTGA. V was trimmed by 3 bases and J by 9 bases, leaving 18 bases between them. The CDR3 sequence is 15 residues long. The CDR3 is CASSFGGVAEGEQFF. CDR3 DNA sequence: TGTGCCAGCAGCTTTGGGGGAGTTGCAGAAGGTGAGCAGTTCTTC.

Only one count was recorded for this clonotype. The CDR3 reads CASSSGQGDQPQHF. CDR3 in DNA: TGTGCCAGCAGCTCGGGACAGGGGGACCAGCCCCAGCATTTT. The chain has TRBV5-4 and TRBJ1-5; TRBD1 matches at 11 bases. CDR3 size: 14 residues. Germline CDR1 and CDR2: SGHNT and YYREEE (reference sequence). Unmatched junction bases numbered 3, after V lost 3 bases and J lost 7 bases.

This clonotype was found a few times. A much bigger clone sits one base away, suggesting this may be a read error. The V call is TRBV6-4, the J call TRBJ2-1, with TRBD2 identical over 8 bases. The CDR3 is made up of 13 amino acids. Germline V lookup: CDR1 MRHNA, CDR2 SNTAGT. CDR3 coding DNA: TGTGCCAGCGGTGAGCGGGAGTACAATGAGCAGTTCTTC. As protein: CASGEREYNEQFF.

Note on this clonotype: A clone one base away is much larger, so this may be a read error. Without the conserved terminal phenylalanine or tryptophan, this CDR3 likely stems from a read error. V gene TRBV7-9 combines with J gene TRBJ2-6; D might be TRBD1 (6 bases). V was shortened by 5 bases and J by 4 bases, with 15 bases between the two germline ends. The CDR3 has 16 residues. The germline gives CDR1 SEHNR, CDR2 FQNEAQ (reference sequence). Here the CDR3 reads CASSHTTGTGANVLTL. CDR3 DNA: TGTGCCAGCAGCCATACAACAGGGACCGGGGCCAACGTCCTGACTCTC.

This clonotype was counted ten times or more. Here the CDR3 reads CASGTSGRDEQFF. CDR3 DNA: TGCGCCTCCGGGACTAGCGGGAGGGATGAGCAGTTCTTC. This chain uses TRBV10-2 with TRBJ2-1, with 16 bases identical to TRBD2. The CDR3 loop spans 13 amino acids. Germline CDR1 is WSHSY and CDR2 is SAAADI. V gave up 11 bases and J gave up 8 bases; unmatched junction bases: 3.

Ten or more counts support this clonotype. V is TRBV5-5 and J is TRBJ1-5, with D uncertain. Trimming cost V 2 bases and J 5 bases, with 8 bases left between them. Germline CDR1 and CDR2: SGHKS and YYEKEE (reference sequence). The CDR3 is made up of 13 amino acids. Here the CDR3 reads CASSFGPDQPQHF. The CDR3 bases are TGTGCCAGCAGCTTCGGGCCGGATCAGCCCCAGCATTTT.

This clonotype was seen many times. This chain links TRBV9 with TRBJ1-2; TRBD1 matches 7 bases. The CDR3 is 14 residues long. Germline CDR1 SGDLS, CDR2 YYNGEE. Trimming at V came to 3 bases and at J to 7 bases, leaving 9 bases not matched to a gene. In nucleotides, the CDR3 is TGTGCCAGCAGCGAGCCGTCGACAGGGTCTGGCTACACCTTC. It is translated as CASSEPSTGSGYTF.

This clonotype was counted many times. The chain is built from TRBV12-3 or TRBV12-4 and TRBJ2-2; 10 nucleotides line up with TRBD2. CDR3 length equals 16 residues. Germline trimming cut 8 bases from V and 6 bases from J; bases unmatched to any gene: 12. CDR3 loop: CASFSLAGVIAGELFF. Here the CDR3 DNA reads TGTGCCAGCTTTTCCCTAGCGGGGGTTATCGCCGGGGAGCTGTTTTTT.

About this clonotype: A much larger clone differs by one base, so this may be a read error. The genes are TRBV7-9 and TRBJ2-6, with 7 positions matching TRBD1. V lost 5 bases, J lost 9 bases, and 7 bases stayed unmatched. This CDR3 region has 14 residues. Germline V gene sequence: CDR1 SEHNR, CDR2 FQNEAQ (reference sequence). The CDR3 reads CASSNDRVSNVLTF. The CDR3 coding sequence is TGTGCCAGCAGCAACGACAGGGTGAGCAACGTCCTGACTTTC.

This clonotype came up many times. This sequence joins TRBV10-3 and TRBJ2-1, with D uncertain. There are 13 residues in the CDR3. Trimming stripped 2 bases from V and 9 bases from J, with 11 bases between. Looked up from germline, CDR1 is ENHRY and CDR2 is SYGVKD. Here the CDR3 DNA reads TGTGCCATCAGTGAGGTTCGCCAGAGTGAGCAGTTCTTC. Its translation is CAISEVRQSEQFF.

The chain uses TRBV7-9 and TRBJ2-4; 11 bases align to TRBD2. The V gene end was trimmed by 1 base and the J gene end by 0 bases; junction bases not matched to a gene: 8. Germline V gives CDR1 SEHNR, CDR2 FQNEAQ (reference sequence). This CDR3 contains 19 residues. The CDR3 DNA reads TGTGCCAGCAGCTTAGACCCTGGACTAGCGGGTACAGCCAAAAACATTCAGTACTTC. Translation gives CASSLDPGLAGTAKNIQYF.

This clonotype appeared a few times. This chain connects TRBV3-1 to TRBJ2-1, with 11 bases matching TRBD2. Germline CDR1 and CDR2: LGHDT and YNNKEL (reference sequence). This CDR3 is built from 16 residues. V was pared by 4 bases and J by 5 bases, with 7 bases of the junction left unmatched. CDR3 loop: CASSPLAGGRNNEQFF. In DNA, the CDR3 is TGTGCCAGCAGCCCCTTAGCGGGAGGGCGGAACAATGAGCAGTTCTTC.

This clonotype occurred many times. The rearrangement uses TRBV20-1 and TRBJ2-2; 12 nucleotides match TRBD2. CDR1 DFQATT and CDR2 SNEGSKA come from the germline V gene (reference sequence). The CDR3 spans 14 residues. V shed 5 bases and J 5 bases; nucleotides not matched to a gene: 3. CDR3 in amino acids: CSAVGLAGTGELFF. CDR3 nucleotides: TGCAGTGCTGTCGGACTAGCGGGGACCGGGGAGCTGTTTTTT.

This clonotype appeared many times. The rearrangement joins TRBV12-3 or TRBV12-4 to TRBJ1-1, with D uncertain. CDR3 length: 15 amino acids. With 5 bases removed from V and 1 base from J, the gap between germline ends came to 14 bases. This CDR3 reads CASSGWAPPNTEAFF. As DNA, the CDR3 is TGTGCCAGCAGTGGATGGGCCCCACCGAACACTGAAGCTTTCTTT.

Details on this clonotype: A read error may be the cause here, since a much bigger clone is one base away. V gene TRBV6-5 combines with J gene TRBJ2-2; D gene uncertain. Trimming took 11 bases from V and 4 from J, leaving 14 bases between them. The germline CDR1 and CDR2 sequences are MNHEY and SVGAGI. This CDR3 region has 13 residues. The DNA for the CDR3 is TGTGCCGGCGGACCAAATCCCACCGGGGAGCTGTTTTTT. It is translated as CAGGPNPTGELFF.